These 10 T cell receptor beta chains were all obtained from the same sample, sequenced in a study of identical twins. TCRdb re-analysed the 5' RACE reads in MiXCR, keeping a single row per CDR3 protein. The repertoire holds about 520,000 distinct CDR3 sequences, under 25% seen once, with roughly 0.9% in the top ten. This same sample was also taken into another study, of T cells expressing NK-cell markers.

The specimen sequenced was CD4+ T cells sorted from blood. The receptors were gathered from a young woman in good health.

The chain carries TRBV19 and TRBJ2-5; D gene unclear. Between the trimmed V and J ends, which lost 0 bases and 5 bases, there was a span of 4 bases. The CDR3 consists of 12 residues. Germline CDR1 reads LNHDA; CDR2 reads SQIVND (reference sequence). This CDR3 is CASSIDAETQYF. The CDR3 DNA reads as TGTGCCAGTAGTATAGATGCCGAGACCCAGTACTTC.

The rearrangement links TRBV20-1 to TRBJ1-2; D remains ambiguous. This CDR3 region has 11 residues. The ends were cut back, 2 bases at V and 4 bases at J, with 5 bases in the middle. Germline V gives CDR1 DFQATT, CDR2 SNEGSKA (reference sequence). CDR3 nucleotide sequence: TGCAGTGCTAGACCCGCCTATGGCTACACCTTC. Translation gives CSARPAYGYTF.

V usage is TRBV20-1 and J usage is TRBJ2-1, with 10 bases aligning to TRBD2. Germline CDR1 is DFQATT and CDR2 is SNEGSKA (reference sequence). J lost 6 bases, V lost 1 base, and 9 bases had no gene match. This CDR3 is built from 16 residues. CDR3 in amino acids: CSARAAASGRVNEQFF. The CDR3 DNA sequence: TGCAGTGCTAGAGCGGCGGCTAGCGGGAGAGTCAATGAGCAGTTCTTC.

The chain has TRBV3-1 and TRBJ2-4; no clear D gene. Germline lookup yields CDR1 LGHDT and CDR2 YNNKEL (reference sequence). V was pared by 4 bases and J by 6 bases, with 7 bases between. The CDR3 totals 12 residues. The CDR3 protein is CASSPERNIQYF. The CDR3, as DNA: TGTGCCAGCAGCCCGGAGCGAAACATTCAGTACTTC.

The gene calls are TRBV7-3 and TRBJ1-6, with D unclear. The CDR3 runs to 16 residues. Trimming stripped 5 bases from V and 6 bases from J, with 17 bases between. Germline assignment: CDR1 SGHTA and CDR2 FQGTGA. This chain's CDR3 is CASSPTRIGPNSPLHF. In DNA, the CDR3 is TGTGCCAGCAGCCCGACACGGATCGGTCCTAATTCACCCCTCCACTTT.

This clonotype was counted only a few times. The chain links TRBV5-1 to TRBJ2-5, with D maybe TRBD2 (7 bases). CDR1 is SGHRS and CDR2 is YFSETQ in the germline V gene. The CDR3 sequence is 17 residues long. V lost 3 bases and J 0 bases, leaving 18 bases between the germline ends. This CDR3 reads CASSSGWGGHYQETQYF. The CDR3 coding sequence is TGCGCCAGCAGCTCCGGATGGGGGGGGCATTACCAAGAGACCCAGTACTTC.

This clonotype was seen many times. This CDR3 reads CASSRGTSSYEQYF. The CDR3 region has the DNA TGCGCCAGCAGTCGGGGGACCAGCTCCTACGAGCAGTACTTC. The gene calls are TRBV4-3 and TRBJ2-7, with D tentatively TRBD2 (6 bases). The CDR3 spans 14 residues. In germline, CDR1 is LGHNA, CDR2 YSLEER. V lost 6 bases and J lost 0, with 12 bases in between.

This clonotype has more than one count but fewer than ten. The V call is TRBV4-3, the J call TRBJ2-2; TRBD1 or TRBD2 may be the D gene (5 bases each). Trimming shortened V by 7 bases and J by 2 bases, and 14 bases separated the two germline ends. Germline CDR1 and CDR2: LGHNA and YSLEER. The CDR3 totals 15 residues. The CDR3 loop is CASTSVRGNTGELFF. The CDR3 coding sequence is TGCGCCAGCACCTCAGTGAGGGGAAACACCGGGGAGCTGTTTTTT.

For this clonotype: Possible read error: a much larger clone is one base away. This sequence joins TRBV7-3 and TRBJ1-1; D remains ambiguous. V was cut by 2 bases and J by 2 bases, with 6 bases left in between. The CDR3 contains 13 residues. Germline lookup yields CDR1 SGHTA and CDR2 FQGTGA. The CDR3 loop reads CASSLYSNTEAFF. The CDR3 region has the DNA TGTGCCAGCAGCTTATACAGTAACACTGAAGCTTTCTTT.

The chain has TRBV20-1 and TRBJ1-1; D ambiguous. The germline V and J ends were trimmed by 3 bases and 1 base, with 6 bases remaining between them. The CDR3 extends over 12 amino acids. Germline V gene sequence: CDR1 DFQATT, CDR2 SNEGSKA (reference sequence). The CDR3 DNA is TGCAGTGCTAGGTACGGGAACACTGAAGCTTTCTTT. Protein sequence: CSARYGNTEAFF.